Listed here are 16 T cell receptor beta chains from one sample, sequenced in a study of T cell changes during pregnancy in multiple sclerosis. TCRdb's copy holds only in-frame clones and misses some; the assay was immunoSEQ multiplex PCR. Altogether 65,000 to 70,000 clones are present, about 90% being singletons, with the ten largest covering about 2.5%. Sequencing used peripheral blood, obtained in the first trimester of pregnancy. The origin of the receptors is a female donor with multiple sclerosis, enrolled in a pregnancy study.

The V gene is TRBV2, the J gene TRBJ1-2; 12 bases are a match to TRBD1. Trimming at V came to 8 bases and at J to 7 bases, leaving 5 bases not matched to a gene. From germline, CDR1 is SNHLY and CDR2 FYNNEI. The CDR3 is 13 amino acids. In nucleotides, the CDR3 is TGTGCCAGCGTCCGGGACAGGGGGCTTGGCTACACCTTC. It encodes CASVRDRGLGYTF.

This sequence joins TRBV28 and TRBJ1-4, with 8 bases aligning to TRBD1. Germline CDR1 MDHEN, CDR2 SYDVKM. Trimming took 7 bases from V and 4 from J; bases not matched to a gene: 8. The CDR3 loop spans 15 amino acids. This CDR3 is CASTQGDRFNEKLFF. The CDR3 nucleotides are TGTGCCAGCACCCAGGGGGACAGGTTTAATGAAAAACTGTTTTTT. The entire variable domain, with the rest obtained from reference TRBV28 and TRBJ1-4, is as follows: DVKVTQSSRYLVKRTGEKVFLECVQDMDHENMFWYRQDPGLGLRLIYFSYDVKMKEKGDIPEGYSVSREKKERFSLILESASTNQTSMYLCASTQGDRFNEKLFFGSGTQLSVL.

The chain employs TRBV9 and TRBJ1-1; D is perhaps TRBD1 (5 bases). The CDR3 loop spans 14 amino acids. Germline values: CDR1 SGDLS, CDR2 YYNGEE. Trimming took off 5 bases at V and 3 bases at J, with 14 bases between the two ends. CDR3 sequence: CASSAGLWDTEAFF. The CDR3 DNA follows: TGTGCCAGCAGTGCAGGGTTGTGGGACACTGAAGCTTTCTTT.

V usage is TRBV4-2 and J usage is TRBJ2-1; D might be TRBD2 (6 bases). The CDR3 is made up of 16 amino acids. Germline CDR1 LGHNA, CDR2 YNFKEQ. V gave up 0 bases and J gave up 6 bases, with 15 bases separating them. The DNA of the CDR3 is TGTGCCAGCAGCCAAGAGTGGCTAGCGATCCCCAATGAGCAGTTCTTC. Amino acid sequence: CASSQEWLAIPNEQFF.

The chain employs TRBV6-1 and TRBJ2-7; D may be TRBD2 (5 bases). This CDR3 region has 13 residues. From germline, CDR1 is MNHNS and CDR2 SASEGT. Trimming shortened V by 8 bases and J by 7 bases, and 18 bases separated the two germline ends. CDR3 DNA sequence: TGTGCCAGCCTCTTTAGGGATGAGGGTGAGCAGTACTTC. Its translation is CASLFRDEGEQYF.

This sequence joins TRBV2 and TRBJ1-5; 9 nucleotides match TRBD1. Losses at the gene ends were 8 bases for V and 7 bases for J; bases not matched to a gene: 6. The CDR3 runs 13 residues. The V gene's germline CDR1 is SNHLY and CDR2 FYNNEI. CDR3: CASQQGAQQPQHF. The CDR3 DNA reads TGTGCCAGCCAACAGGGGGCACAACAGCCCCAGCATTTT.

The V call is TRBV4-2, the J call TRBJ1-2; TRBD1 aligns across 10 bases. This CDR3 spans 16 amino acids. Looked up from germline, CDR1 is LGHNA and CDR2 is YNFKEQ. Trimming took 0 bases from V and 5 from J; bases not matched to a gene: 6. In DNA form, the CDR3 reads TGTGCCAGCAGCCAAGAAGGCGACAGGGGGCTTTATGGCTACACCTTC. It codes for CASSQEGDRGLYGYTF.

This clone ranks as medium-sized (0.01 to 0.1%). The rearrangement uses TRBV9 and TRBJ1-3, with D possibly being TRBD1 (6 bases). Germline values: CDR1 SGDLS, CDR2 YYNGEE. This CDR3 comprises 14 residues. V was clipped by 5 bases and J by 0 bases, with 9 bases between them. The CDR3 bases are TGTGCCAGCAGTCGGACAGACTCTGGAAACACCATATATTTT. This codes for CASSRTDSGNTIYF.

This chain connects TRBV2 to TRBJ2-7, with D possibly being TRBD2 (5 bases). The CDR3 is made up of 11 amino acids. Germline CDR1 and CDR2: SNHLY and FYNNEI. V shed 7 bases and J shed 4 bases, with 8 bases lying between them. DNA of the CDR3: TGTGCCAGCACTAGAGGGTACGAGCAGTACTTC. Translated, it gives CASTRGYEQYF.

CDR3 sequence (DNA): TGCGCCAGCAGCTTGGGAGACAGGGGTAGTTCACCCCTCCACTTT. Encoded protein: CASSLGDRGSSPLHF. The J gene is TRBJ1-6, the V gene TRBV5-1; 8 nucleotides agree with TRBD1. V lost 0 bases and J lost 9; bases outside the gene matches: 5. Germline lookup yields CDR1 SGHRS and CDR2 YFSETQ. This CDR3 has 15 residues.

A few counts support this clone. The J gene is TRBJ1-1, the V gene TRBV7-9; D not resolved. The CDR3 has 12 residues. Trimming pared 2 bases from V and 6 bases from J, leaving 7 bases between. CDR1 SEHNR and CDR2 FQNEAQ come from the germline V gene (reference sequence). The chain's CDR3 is CASSLQSAEAFF. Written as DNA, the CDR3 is TGTGCCAGCAGCTTACAGTCCGCTGAAGCTTTCTTT. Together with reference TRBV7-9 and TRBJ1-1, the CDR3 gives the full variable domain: DTGVSQNPRHKITKRGQNVTFRCDPISEHNRLYWYRQTLGQGPEFLTYFQNEAQLEKSRLLSDRFSAERPKGSFSTLEIQRTEQGDSAMYLCASSLQSAEAFFGQGTRLTVV.

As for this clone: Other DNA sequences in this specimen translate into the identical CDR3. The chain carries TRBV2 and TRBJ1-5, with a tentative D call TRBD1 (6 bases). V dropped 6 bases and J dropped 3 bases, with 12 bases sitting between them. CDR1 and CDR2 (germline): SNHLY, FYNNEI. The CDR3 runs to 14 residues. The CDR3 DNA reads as TGTGCCAGCAGGGGGGGGCGGAACAATCAGCCCCAGCATTTT. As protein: CASRGGRNNQPQHF.

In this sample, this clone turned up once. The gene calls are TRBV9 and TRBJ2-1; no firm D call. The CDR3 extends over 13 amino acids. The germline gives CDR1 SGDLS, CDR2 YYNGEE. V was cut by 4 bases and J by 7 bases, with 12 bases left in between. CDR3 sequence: CASSSMSVNEQFF. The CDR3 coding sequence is TGTGCCAGCAGCTCCATGTCGGTAAATGAGCAGTTCTTC.

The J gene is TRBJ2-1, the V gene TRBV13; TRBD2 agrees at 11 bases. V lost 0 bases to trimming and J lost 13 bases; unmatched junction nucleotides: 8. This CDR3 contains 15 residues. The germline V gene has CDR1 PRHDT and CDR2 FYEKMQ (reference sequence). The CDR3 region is CASSLGKLAGETQFF. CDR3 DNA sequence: TGTGCCAGCAGCTTAGGAAAACTAGCGGGGGAGACCCAGTTCTTC.

The chain's CDR3 is CASSLDPSDRGIHGYTF. CDR3 nucleotide sequence: TGTGCCAGCAGCTTAGATCCTTCGGACAGGGGGATTCATGGCTACACCTTC. The genes are TRBV7-2 and TRBJ1-2; 10 bases agree with TRBD1. Germline CDR1 and CDR2: SGHTA and FQGNSA. The CDR3 is 17 residues long. The trim removed 1 base at V and 6 bases at J, leaving 11 bases unmatched. The full variable domain, its missing parts supplied by reference TRBV7-2 and TRBJ1-2, is GAGVSQSPSNKVTEKGKDVELRCDPISGHTALYWYRQSLGQGLEFLIYFQGNSAPDKSGLPSDRFSAERTGGSVSTLTIQRTQQEDSAVYLCASSLDPSDRGIHGYTFGSGTRLTVV.

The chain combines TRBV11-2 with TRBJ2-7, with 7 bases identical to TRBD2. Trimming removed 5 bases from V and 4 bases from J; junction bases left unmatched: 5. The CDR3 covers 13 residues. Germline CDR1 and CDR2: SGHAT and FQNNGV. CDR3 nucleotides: TGTGCCAGCAGCCGGGGGGATACTTACGAGCAGTACTTC. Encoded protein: CASSRGDTYEQYF.